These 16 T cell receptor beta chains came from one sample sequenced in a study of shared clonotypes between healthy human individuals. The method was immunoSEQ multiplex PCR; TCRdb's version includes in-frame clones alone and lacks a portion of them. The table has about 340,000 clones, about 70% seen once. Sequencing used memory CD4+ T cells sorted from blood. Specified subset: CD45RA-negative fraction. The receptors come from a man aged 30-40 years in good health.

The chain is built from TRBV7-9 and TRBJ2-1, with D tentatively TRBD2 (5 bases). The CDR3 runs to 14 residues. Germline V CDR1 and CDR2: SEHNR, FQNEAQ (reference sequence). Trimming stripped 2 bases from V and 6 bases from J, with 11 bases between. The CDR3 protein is CASSLRGLGNEQFF. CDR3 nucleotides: TGTGCCAGCAGCTTAAGAGGACTCGGCAATGAGCAGTTCTTC. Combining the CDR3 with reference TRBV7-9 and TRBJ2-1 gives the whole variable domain DTGVSQNPRHKITKRGQNVTFRCDPISEHNRLYWYRQTLGQGPEFLTYFQNEAQLEKSRLLSDRFSAERPKGSFSTLEIQRTEQGDSAMYLCASSLRGLGNEQFFGPGTRLTVL.

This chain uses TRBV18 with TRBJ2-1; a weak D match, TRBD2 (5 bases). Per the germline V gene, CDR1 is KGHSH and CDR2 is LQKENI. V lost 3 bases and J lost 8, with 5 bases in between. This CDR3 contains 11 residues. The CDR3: CASSPSDEQFF. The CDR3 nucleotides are TGTGCCAGCTCACCTAGCGATGAGCAGTTCTTC.

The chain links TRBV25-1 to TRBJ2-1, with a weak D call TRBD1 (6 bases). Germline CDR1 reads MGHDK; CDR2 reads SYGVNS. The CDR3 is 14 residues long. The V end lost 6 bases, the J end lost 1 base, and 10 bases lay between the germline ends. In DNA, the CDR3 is TGTGCCAGCAGGGACACAGGGTCCTACAATGAGCAGTTCTTC. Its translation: CASRDTGSYNEQFF.

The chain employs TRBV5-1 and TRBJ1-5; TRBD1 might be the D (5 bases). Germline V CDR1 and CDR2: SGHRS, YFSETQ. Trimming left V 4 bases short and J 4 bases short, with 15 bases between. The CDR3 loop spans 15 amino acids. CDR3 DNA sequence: TGCGCCAGCAGCCCAACCGGGGCGCCAAATCAGCCCCAGCATTTT. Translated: CASSPTGAPNQPQHF.

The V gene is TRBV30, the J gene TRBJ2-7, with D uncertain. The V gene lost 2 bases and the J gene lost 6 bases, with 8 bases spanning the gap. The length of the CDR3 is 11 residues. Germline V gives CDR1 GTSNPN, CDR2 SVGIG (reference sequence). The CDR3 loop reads CAWSLSVEQYF. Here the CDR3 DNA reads TGTGCCTGGAGTCTAAGTGTCGAGCAGTACTTC.

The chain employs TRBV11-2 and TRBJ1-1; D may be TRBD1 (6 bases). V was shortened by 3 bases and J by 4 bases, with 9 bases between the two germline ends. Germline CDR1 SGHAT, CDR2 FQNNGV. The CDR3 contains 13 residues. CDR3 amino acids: CASSFNRVTEAFF. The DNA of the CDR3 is TGTGCCAGCAGCTTCAACAGGGTCACTGAAGCTTTCTTT.

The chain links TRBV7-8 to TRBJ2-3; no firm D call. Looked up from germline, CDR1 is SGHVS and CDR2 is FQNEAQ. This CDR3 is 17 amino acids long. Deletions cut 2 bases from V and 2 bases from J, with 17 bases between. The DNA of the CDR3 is TGTGCCAGCAGCTTATCCGAGCGATCGAGATACACAGATACGCAGTATTTT. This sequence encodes CASSLSERSRYTDTQYF. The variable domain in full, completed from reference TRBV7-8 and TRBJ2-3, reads GAGVSQSPRYKVAKRGQDVALRCDPISGHVSLFWYQQALGQGPEFLTYFQNEAQLDKSGLPSDRFFAERPEGSVSTLKIQRTQQEDSAVYLCASSLSERSRYTDTQYFGPGTRLTVL.

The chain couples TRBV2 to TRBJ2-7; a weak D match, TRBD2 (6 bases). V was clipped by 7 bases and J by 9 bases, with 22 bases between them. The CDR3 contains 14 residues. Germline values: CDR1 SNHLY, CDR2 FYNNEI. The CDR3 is CASTIRLGPEGQYF. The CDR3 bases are TGTGCCAGCACCATCCGCTTAGGGCCGGAGGGGCAGTACTTC.

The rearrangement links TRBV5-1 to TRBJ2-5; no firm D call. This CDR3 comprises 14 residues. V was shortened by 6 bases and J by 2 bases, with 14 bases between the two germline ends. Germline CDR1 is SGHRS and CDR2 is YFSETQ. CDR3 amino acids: CASTILSEQETQYF. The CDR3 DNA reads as TGCGCCAGCACTATTCTTTCCGAACAAGAGACCCAGTACTTC.

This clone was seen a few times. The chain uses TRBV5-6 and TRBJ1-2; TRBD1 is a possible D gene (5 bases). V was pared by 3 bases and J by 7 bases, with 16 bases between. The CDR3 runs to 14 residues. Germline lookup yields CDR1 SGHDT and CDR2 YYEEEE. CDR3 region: CASSSTGTGRGYTF. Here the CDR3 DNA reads TGTGCCAGCAGCTCCACCGGGACGGGTCGTGGCTACACCTTC. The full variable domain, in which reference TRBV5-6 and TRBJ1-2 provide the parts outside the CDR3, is DAGVTQSPTHLIKTRGQQVTLRCSPKSGHDTVSWYQQALGQGPQFIFQYYEEEERQRGNFPDRFSGHQFPNYSSELNVNALLLGDSALYLCASSSTGTGRGYTFGSGTRLTVV.

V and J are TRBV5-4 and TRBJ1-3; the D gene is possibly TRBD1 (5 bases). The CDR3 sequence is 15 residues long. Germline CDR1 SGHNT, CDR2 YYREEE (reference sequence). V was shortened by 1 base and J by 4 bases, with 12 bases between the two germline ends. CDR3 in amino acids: CASSLYRAGGNTIYF. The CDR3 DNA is TGTGCCAGCAGCTTGTATCGGGCAGGGGGAAACACCATATATTTT. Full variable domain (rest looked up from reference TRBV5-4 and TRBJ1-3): ETGVTQSPTHLIKTRGQQVTLRCSSQSGHNTVSWYQQALGQGPQFIFQYYREEENGRGNFPPRFSGLQFPNYSSELNVNALELDDSALYLCASSLYRAGGNTIYFGEGSWLTVV.

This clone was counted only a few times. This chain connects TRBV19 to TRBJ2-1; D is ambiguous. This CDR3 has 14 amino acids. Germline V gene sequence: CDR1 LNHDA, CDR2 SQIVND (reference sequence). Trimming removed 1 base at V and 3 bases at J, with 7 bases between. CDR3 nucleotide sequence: TGTGCCAGTAGTATAGGGTCGTTCTACAATGAGCAGTTCTTC. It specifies CASSIGSFYNEQFF. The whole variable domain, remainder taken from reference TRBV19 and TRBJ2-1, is DGGITQSPKYLFRKEGQNVTLSCEQNLNHDAMYWYRQDPGQGLRLIYYSQIVNDFQKGDIAEGYSVSREKKESFPLTVTSAQKNPTAFYLCASSIGSFYNEQFFGPGTRLTVL.

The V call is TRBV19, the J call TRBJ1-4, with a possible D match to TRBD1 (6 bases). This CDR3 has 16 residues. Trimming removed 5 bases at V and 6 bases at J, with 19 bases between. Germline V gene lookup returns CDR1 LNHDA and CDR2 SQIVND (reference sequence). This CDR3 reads CASSLRRERGDEKLFF. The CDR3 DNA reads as TGTGCCAGTAGTCTTCGCCGGGAAAGGGGGGATGAAAAACTGTTTTTT.

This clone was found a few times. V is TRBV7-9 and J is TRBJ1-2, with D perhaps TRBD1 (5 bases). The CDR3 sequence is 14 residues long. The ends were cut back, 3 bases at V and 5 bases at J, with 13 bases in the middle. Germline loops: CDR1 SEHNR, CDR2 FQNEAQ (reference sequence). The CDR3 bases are TGTGCCAGCAGCTTGTTGACAGATTCTTATGGCTACACCTTC. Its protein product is CASSLLTDSYGYTF.

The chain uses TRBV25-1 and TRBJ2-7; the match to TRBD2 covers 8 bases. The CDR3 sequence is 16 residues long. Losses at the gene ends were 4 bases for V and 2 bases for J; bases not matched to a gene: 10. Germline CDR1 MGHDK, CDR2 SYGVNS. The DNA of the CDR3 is TGTGCCAGCAGTGTCCCCCCCGGGACTAGACCCTACGAGCAGTACTTC. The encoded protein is CASSVPPGTRPYEQYF.

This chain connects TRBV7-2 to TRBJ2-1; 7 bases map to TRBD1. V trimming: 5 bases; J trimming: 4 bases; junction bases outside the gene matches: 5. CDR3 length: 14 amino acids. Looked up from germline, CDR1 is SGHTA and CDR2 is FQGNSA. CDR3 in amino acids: CASSPGQKYNEQFF. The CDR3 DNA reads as TGTGCCAGCAGCCCGGGACAGAAATACAATGAGCAGTTCTTC.